The source of this T cell receptor beta chain is a study of CD8 T cells in Susac syndrome. The RNA input was roughly 0.45 to 1 ug, and it was reverse transcribed with random hexamers. TCRdb reprocessed the immunoSEQ multiplex PCR reads via MiXCR and lists one record per CDR3 protein. The sample has fewer than 90,000 distinct CDR3 sequences, approximately 94% seen once. Patients with Susac syndrome met diagnostic criteria defined recently for definite or probable disease. The receptor's source is a human donor with Susac syndrome. The sequenced sample consisted of CD8+ T cells from PBMCs.

The CDR3 DNA reads TGCGCCAGCAGCCAAGGAATACTAGCGGGAGAGCAGTTCTTC. Amino acid sequence: CASSQGILAGEQFF. The chain is built from TRBV4-3 and TRBJ2-1; 10 bases line up with TRBD2. CDR1 and CDR2 (germline): LGHNA, YSLEER. J lost 10 bases, V lost 1 base, and 4 bases had no gene match. The CDR3 sequence is 14 residues long.